The rows below give T cell receptor beta chains drawn from one sample of a study of cytomegalovirus exposure and HLA in healthy donors. Clones were sequenced by immunoSEQ multiplex PCR, and TCRdb holds only the in-frame ones, with some missing. The sample lists roughly 52,000 clones; 85% to 95% were seen once. The specimen was PBMCs. These receptors came from a young woman in good health and CMV-seropositive. The CDR3 runs from the conserved cysteine through the conserved F or W. D genes are given only for firm matches. For some rows the clone size is stated as once, few or many, or as a class when expanded; others skip it.

>NA|NA|TRBJ2-2|TRBV7-3
TGTGCCAGCAGGACCTCAGGGGTCGGAGGCGGGGAGCTGTTTTTT
CASRTSGVGGGELFF
>NA|NA|TRBJ2-4|TRBV7-2
TGTGCCAGCAGCTTAGTAGGGGGGGCGGCCAAAAACATTCAGTACTTC
CASSLVGGAAKNIQYF
>NA|TRBD1|TRBJ1-2|TRBV2
TGTGCCAGCACCGGGACAGAATACCCTAGGTATGGCTACACCTTC
CASTGTEYPRYGYTF
>NA|TRBD2|TRBJ2-2|TRBV2
TGTGCCAGAGGAAGCGGGGGGGGGAACACCGGGGAGCTGTTTTTT
CARGSGGGNTGELFF
>NA|TRBD2|TRBJ2-1|TRBV6-5
TGTGCCAGCAGCCCCGGGACTAGCTACGGTGAGCAGTTCTTC
CASSPGTSYGEQFF
>NA|TRBD1|TRBJ2-1|TRBV19
TGTGCCAGTAGTATTTCCGGGACAGGGGTCCTGAGCTCCTACAATGAGCAGTTCTTC
CASSISGTGVLSSYNEQFF
>NA|NA|TRBJ2-2|TRBV6-5
TGTGCCAGCAAAGCTAGGGGAGGCGGGGAGCTGTTTTTT
CASKARGGGELFF
>NA|NA|TRBJ1-1|TRBV5-1
TGCGCCAGCAGGCTGAATAGATATGGGAACACTGAAGCTTTCTTT
CASRLNRYGNTEAFF
>NA|NA|TRBJ1-1|TRBV5-1
TGCGCCAGCAGCTTGGACAGGGATACGGACACTGAAGCTTTCTTT
CASSLDRDTDTEAFF
>NA|TRBD1|TRBJ2-5|TRBV6-6
TGTGCCAGCAGCCCCGGGACAGGGATTACAGAGACCCAGTACTTC
CASSPGTGITETQYF
>NA|NA|TRBJ1-1|TRBV7-9
TGTGCTATCCAGCTTAGGACATCGTCAGCTTTCTTT
CAIQLRTSSAFF
>NA|NA|TRBJ1-1|TRBV18
TGTGCCAGCTCACCAAACCAGGACACTGAAGCTTTCTTT
CASSPNQDTEAFF
>NA|NA|TRBJ2-6|TRBV19
TGTGCCAGTAGTATAGTTCTGGGGGCTGCTGGGGCCAACGTCCTGACTTTC
CASSIVLGAAGANVLTF
>NA|TRBD1|TRBJ2-6|TRBV2
TGTGCCAGCGTGTTACCAGGACAGGTCTTTAACCTGCGCTCTGGGGCCAACGTCCTGACTTTC
CASVLPGQVFNLRSGANVLTF
>NA|NA|TRBJ1-2|TRBV28
TGTGCCAGCAGTTTATTTACAGGCTACACCTTC
CASSLFTGYTF
>NA|NA|TRBJ2-7|TRBV14
TGTGCCAGCAGCCAAGGAAGCGGGTTAGCCTACGAGCAGTACTTC
CASSQGSGLAYEQYF
>NA|NA|TRBJ1-5|TRBV6-1
TGTGCCAGCAGTGAAGCGAGTCGAAATAGCAATCAGCCCCAGCATTTT
CASSEASRNSNQPQHF
>NA|TRBD1|TRBJ2-7|TRBV7-8
TGTGCCAGCAAGGGGACAGGGAATGCCCAGAGCTCCTACGAGCAGTACTTC
CASKGTGNAQSSYEQYF
>NA|NA|TRBJ2-2|TRBV7-2
TGTGCCAGCAGCTTACTTCGGGAGCTGTTTTTT
CASSLLRELFF
>NA|NA|TRBJ2-2|TRBV5-6
TGTGCCAGCAGTCTAAACACCGGGGAGCTGTTTTTT
CASSLNTGELFF
>NA|NA|TRBJ1-2|TRBV6-1
TGTGCCAGCAGTGAAGCTTTGGGGATTGGAGGCTATGGCTACACCTTC
CASSEALGIGGYGYTF
>NA|NA|TRBJ1-2|TRBV30
TGTGCCTGGAGTGGGAGGCGGTATGGCTACACCTTC
CAWSGRRYGYTF
>once|NA|TRBJ1-5|TRBV19
TGTGCCAGTAGCCTAGGGGGGGGGCCCGGCAATCAGCCCCAGCATTTT
CASSLGGGPGNQPQHF
>NA|TRBD1|TRBJ2-3|TRBV27
TGTGCCACCACAGGGGGAGATACGCAGTATTTT
CATTGGDTQYF
>NA|TRBD2|TRBJ2-3|TRBV11-3
TGTGCCAGCAGCTGGGGACTAGCGGGGGGGGCGTCAACAGATACGCAGTATTTT
CASSWGLAGGASTDTQYF
>NA|TRBD2|TRBJ2-1|TRBV5-1
TGCGCCAGCAGCTTGCTAGCGGGTCCAAATGAGCAGTTCTTC
CASSLLAGPNEQFF
>NA|NA|TRBJ2-7|TRBV12-2
NA
CASRFAAGANEQYF
>NA|TRBD1|TRBJ1-1|TRBV19
TGTGCCACATTGGGACAGCGGAACACTGAAGCTTTCTTT
CATLGQRNTEAFF
>NA|TRBD2|TRBJ2-5|TRBV7-9
TGTGCCAGCAGCTTAGCCAGCGGGGCACAAGAGACCCAGTACTTC
CASSLASGAQETQYF
>NA|NA|TRBJ1-5|TRBV28
TGTGCCAGCAGTTTATGGGAACAGGGAGGGGGCAATCAGCCCCAGCATTTT
CASSLWEQGGGNQPQHF
>NA|NA|TRBJ1-2|TRBV19
TGTGCCAGTAGTATAGAAGGGGGTTATGGCTACACCTTC
CASSIEGGYGYTF
>NA|TRBD1|TRBJ2-7|TRBV23-1
TGCGCCACCCCCGGGACAGGGGGTTCCAACAAAACCTACGAGCAGTACTTC
CATPGTGGSNKTYEQYF
>NA|TRBD1|TRBJ2-1|TRBV5-1
TGCGCCAGCAGCTTTTTACAGGGGGCGAGAGAGCAGTTCTTC
CASSFLQGAREQFF
>NA|NA|TRBJ2-5|TRBV5-6
TGTGCCAGCAGCCCTGGAATCGGGGAGACCCAGTACTTC
CASSPGIGETQYF
>NA|NA|TRBJ2-3|TRBV29-1
TGCAGCGTTGGAGGGGGGGGCGGGATGCCCACAGATACGCAGTATTTT
CSVGGGGGMPTDTQYF
>once|NA|TRBJ1-1|TRBV29-1
TGCAGCGTTGAGCCCCTGATACATATCACTGAAGCTTTCTTT
CSVEPLIHITEAFF
>NA|NA|TRBJ2-5|TRBV19
TGTGCCAGTAGTAGGTCTTCCGGGCAAGAGACCCAGTACTTC
CASSRSSGQETQYF
>NA|NA|TRBJ2-7|TRBV10-3
TGTGCCATCGGGGGCAACTACGAGCAGTACTTC
CAIGGNYEQYF
>NA|NA|TRBJ2-7|TRBV2
TGTGCCAGCAGTGAAGCGGGGGGAAGGAGCGAGCAGTACTTC
CASSEAGGRSEQYF
>once|TRBD2|TRBJ2-2|TRBV5-1
TGCGCCAGCAGCCAGGGGACTAGCGGGGTCACCGGGGAGCTGTTTTTT
CASSQGTSGVTGELFF
>NA|NA|TRBJ1-1|TRBV6-5
TGTGCCAGCAGTAATAACAGGGTGCACCCTGAAGCTTTCTTT
CASSNNRVHPEAFF
>once|NA|TRBJ1-6|TRBV5-1
TGCGCCAGCAGCTTGGTAGCCAGGGAAGATTCACCCCTCCACTTT
CASSLVAREDSPLHF
>NA|NA|TRBJ2-1|TRBV7-2
TGTGCCAGCAGCTCTCAGGGGTGGTTTTACAATGAGCAGTTCTTC
CASSSQGWFYNEQFF
>NA|NA|TRBJ1-2|TRBV5-1
TGCGCCAGCAGCGTGGAACCCCGGCGGGGGCGGCCACTTAACTATGGCTACACCTTC
CASSVEPRRGRPLNYGYTF
>NA|TRBD1|TRBJ2-5|TRBV12-5
TGTGCTAGTGGTTTGGTACTGGACAGGGTAAGGCAGACCCAGTACTTC
CASGLVLDRVRQTQYF
>NA|TRBD2|TRBJ2-1|TRBV9
TGTGCCAGCAGCGAGGGCGGGGGACCCTACAATGAGCAGTTCTTC
CASSEGGGPYNEQFF
>NA|NA|TRBJ1-2|TRBV6-5
TGTGCCAGCGCAGGGGCGCCGCCCTATGGCTACACCTTC
CASAGAPPYGYTF
>once|NA|TRBJ2-7|TRBV20-1
TGCAGTGCTAGAGAGAGGCTCGAGCAGTACTTC
CSARERLEQYF
>NA|NA|TRBJ2-7|TRBV10-2
TGCGCCAGCAGTGAGAGGCGGGGACCCTACGAGCAGTACTTC
CASSERRGPYEQYF
>NA|NA|TRBJ2-1|TRBV20-1
TGCAGTCCTTCTACGAATGAGCAGTTCTTC
CSPSTNEQFF
>NA|TRBD1|TRBJ2-1|TRBV4-1
TGCGCCAGCAGCCGACAGGGGAAGCAGTTCTTC
CASSRQGKQFF
>NA|TRBD1|TRBJ1-2|TRBV20-1
TGCAGTGCTAGAGAGACAGGGGTCTACACCTTC
CSARETGVYTF
>NA|TRBD1|TRBJ2-7|TRBV10-3
TGTGCCATCAGTGACTGGGGACAGGCCGGGGTAGAGCAGTACTTC
CAISDWGQAGVEQYF
>NA|NA|TRBJ1-1|TRBV28
TGTGCCAGCTATCCACGGTTGAACACTGAAGCTTTCTTT
CASYPRLNTEAFF